Shown below are 25 T cell receptor beta chains from a single sample sequenced in a study of tumor-infiltrating lymphocytes in oesophageal squamous cell carcinoma. TCRdb re-analysed the PCR reads in MiXCR, keeping a single row per CDR3 protein. This sample has 9,500 to 15,000 distinct CDR3 sequences, with 50% to 60% found just once. Source material: esophageal tumor tissue. The receptors come from a female donor with esophageal squamous cell carcinoma.

This clonotype has a count of ten or more. The chain has TRBV19 and TRBJ2-3; TRBD1 matches 10 bases. With V trimmed by 4 bases and J by 1 base, 5 bases remained unmatched. The CDR3 is made up of 16 amino acids. Germline lookup yields CDR1 LNHDA and CDR2 SQIVND (reference sequence). The DNA for the CDR3 is TGTGCCAGTAGTAGTTCCGGGACAGGGGGCACAGATACGCAGTATTTT. Its translation: CASSSSGTGGTDTQYF. The full variable domain, in which reference TRBV19 and TRBJ2-3 provide the parts outside the CDR3, is DGGITQSPKYLFRKEGQNVTLSCEQNLNHDAMYWYRQDPGQGLRLIYYSQIVNDFQKGDIAEGYSVSREKKESFPLTVTSAQKNPTAFYLCASSSSGTGGTDTQYFGPGTRLTVL.

The genes are TRBV6-6 and TRBJ2-1, with 7 positions matching TRBD2. V lost 2 bases and J lost 5; bases outside the gene matches: 6. The CDR3 consists of 15 residues. Germline lookup yields CDR1 MNHNY and CDR2 SVGAGI (reference sequence). The CDR3 bases are TGTGCCAGCAGTTACGCCAGGGACTACAACAATGAGCAGTTCTTC. This encodes CASSYARDYNNEQFF.

The chain combines TRBV27 with TRBJ2-1, with 10 bases identical to TRBD1. Germline V gene lookup returns CDR1 MNHEY and CDR2 SMNVEV (reference sequence). V shed 3 bases, J shed 10 bases, and the junction held 3 bases outside the gene matches. The CDR3 is 13 amino acids. This chain's CDR3 is CASSLGQGYEQFF. In DNA form, the CDR3 reads TGTGCCAGCAGTTTGGGACAGGGGTACGAGCAGTTCTTC.

This clonotype occurred many times. The rearrangement joins TRBV6-4 to TRBJ2-3; no reliable D call. The V gene lost 2 bases and the J gene lost 4 bases, with 7 bases spanning the gap. CDR1 and CDR2 from the germline V gene are MRHNA and SNTAGT. This CDR3 contains 13 residues. The CDR3 bases are TGTGCCAGCAGTGACGGGGATGCAGATACGCAGTATTTT. Translated, it gives CASSDGDADTQYF.

Of note for this clonotype: One base away lies a much larger clone, so this may be a sequencing read error. V is TRBV5-4 and J is TRBJ2-1; D unclear. The DNA end is more similar to TRBJ2-7, so the J call may be wrong. The CDR3 runs to 14 residues. Germline CDR1 SGHNT, CDR2 YYREEE (reference sequence). The CDR3 spells CASSLARSYNEQYF. Here the CDR3 DNA reads TGTGCCAGCAGCTTGGCCCGGTCCTACAATGAGCAGTACTTC.

The chain is built from TRBV7-3 and TRBJ2-1, with a tentative D call TRBD1 (6 bases). This CDR3 contains 17 residues. CDR1 is SGHTA, CDR2 FQGTGA, per germline. V lost 4 bases to trimming and J lost 0 bases, with 16 bases between them. The CDR3 sequence: CASSSRGNLGSYNEQFF. Here the CDR3 DNA reads TGTGCCAGCAGCTCAAGGGGGAATCTAGGCTCCTACAATGAGCAGTTCTTC.

This clonotype came up a few times. The chain combines TRBV11-2 with TRBJ2-5; D ambiguous. V shed 1 base and J shed 2 bases, with 8 bases lying between them. The CDR3 is 14 amino acids. From germline, CDR1 is SGHAT and CDR2 FQNNGV. The CDR3 DNA follows: TGTGCCAGCAGCTTAGGAATAGGACAAGAGACCCAGTACTTC. Protein: CASSLGIGQETQYF.

The rearrangement links TRBV7-8 to TRBJ2-7; possible D gene TRBD1, 5 bases. The closer fit of TRBJ2-5 to the DNA end suggests the J call may be wrong. The CDR3 extends over 13 amino acids. Per germline, CDR1 SGHVS and CDR2 FQNEAQ. In DNA form, the CDR3 reads TGTGCCAGCAGCTTAAGGGGTGTCGAGACCCAGTACTTC. Encoded protein: CASSLRGVETQYF.

J is TRBJ2-6 and V is TRBV7-2; 7 positions agree with TRBD1. CDR3 size: 17 residues. CDR1 is SGHTA and CDR2 is FQGNSA in the germline V gene. Germline trimming cut 5 bases from V and 0 bases from J; bases unmatched to any gene: 7. The CDR3 nucleotides are TGTGCCAGCAGCCCACAGGGGCCGAGCTCTGGGGCCAACGTCCTGACTTTC. As protein: CASSPQGPSSGANVLTF.

V is TRBV10-3 and J is TRBJ2-7; either TRBD1 or TRBD2 may supply D (5 bases each). The DNA matches TRBJ2-1 better at its end, which makes the J call doubtful. The CDR3 sequence is 14 residues long. The germline gives CDR1 ENHRY, CDR2 SYGVKD. The CDR3: CAISDYRGERGQFF. CDR3 bases: TGTGCCATCAGTGATTACCGGGGCGAGAGGGGGCAGTTCTTC.

The V gene is TRBV7-3, the J gene TRBJ2-2; D not certain. This CDR3 has 10 amino acids. Per germline, CDR1 SGHTA and CDR2 FQGTGA. Trimming took 8 bases from V and 7 from J, leaving 5 bases between them. CDR3 sequence reads: CASFRGELFF. In nucleotides, the CDR3 is TGTGCCAGCTTCCGCGGGGAGCTGTTTTTT.

This clonotype has a handful of counts. The CDR3 nucleotides are TGTGCCAGCACTCGCCTAACAGTCACTGCAAGCAATCAGCCCCAGCATTTT. This codes for CASTRLTVTASNQPQHF. The V gene is TRBV6-1, the J gene TRBJ1-5; D call uncertain. This CDR3 comprises 17 residues. Trimming pared 7 bases from V and 1 base from J, leaving 20 bases between. CDR1 and CDR2 from the germline V gene are MNHNS and SASEGT.

The chain joins TRBV10-2 to TRBJ2-5; 7 bases fit TRBD2. Trimming took 3 bases from V and 3 from J; bases not matched to a gene: 1. The CDR3 consists of 13 residues. Germline V gives CDR1 WSHSY, CDR2 SAAADI. CDR3: CASSDAGEETQYF. In DNA, the CDR3 is TGCGCCAGCAGTGATGCGGGGGAAGAGACCCAGTACTTC.

In this sample, this clonotype turned up many times. The chain joins TRBV5-5 to TRBJ2-3; 8 nucleotides match TRBD2. There are 14 residues in the CDR3. V dropped 0 bases and J dropped 5; count of bases not matched to a gene: 2. Germline loops: CDR1 SGHKS, CDR2 YYEKEE (reference sequence). CDR3 bases: TGTGCCAGCAGCTTGGGCGGGGGGCTAGATACGCAGTATTTT. Its protein product is CASSLGGGLDTQYF.

The chain joins TRBV12-2 to TRBJ2-4; the table's D gene call, TRBD1, was not cross checked with the DNA. TRBV12-2 is assigned pseudogene status. CDR3 length equals 17 residues. CDR3 in amino acids: CASRPRPQGVGKNIQYF. CDR3 nucleotides: TGTGCAAGTCGCCCACGGCCCCAGGGAGTGGGCAAAAACATTCAGTACTTC.

The chain combines TRBV6-1 with TRBJ2-5, with 11 bases that match TRBD1. The CDR3 has 15 residues. Germline V gene data show CDR1 as MNHNS and CDR2 as SASEGT. After removal of 5 bases from V and 5 bases from J, the junction contained 7 bases not matched to a gene. CDR3 loop: CASSTGQGVAETQYF. For the CDR3, the DNA is TGTGCCAGCAGTACGGGACAGGGGGTTGCGGAGACCCAGTACTTC.

In its sample, this clonotype was seen once. CDR3 in DNA: TGTGCCAGCAGCTTACAGGGGGTGGGCTACACCTTC. It specifies CASSLQGVGYTF. The genes are TRBV7-3 and TRBJ1-1, with 7 nucleotides matching TRBD1. The DNA matches TRBJ1-2 better at its end, which makes the J call doubtful. This CDR3 contains 12 residues. The germline CDR1 and CDR2 sequences are SGHTA and FQGTGA.

The chain has TRBV7-3 and TRBJ2-1; TRBD2 aligns across 7 bases. The ends lost 2 bases at V and 3 bases at J; junction bases unmatched: 7. Germline assignment: CDR1 SGHTA and CDR2 FQGTGA. The CDR3 covers 16 residues. The CDR3 bases are TGTGCCAGCAGCTTAGGGGCGGGAGAAGGCTACAATGAGCAGTTCTTC. Translation: CASSLGAGEGYNEQFF.

The chain uses TRBV7-2 and TRBJ2-7, with D unresolved. The CDR3 spans 11 residues. CDR1 is SGHTA, CDR2 FQGNSA, per germline. Trimming removed 5 bases at V and 0 bases at J, with 2 bases between. The DNA for the CDR3 is TGTGCCAGCAGCCCCTCCTACGAGCAGTACTTC. Protein product: CASSPSYEQYF.

This clonotype was picked up many times. With a much larger clone just one base away, this may be a read error. The V and J genes are TRBV12-5 and TRBJ2-5; 7 bases are a match to TRBD1. Trimming cost V 7 bases and J 11 bases; bases outside gene matches: 16. The CDR3 is 14 residues long. CDR1 is LGHNT and CDR2 is FRNRAP in the germline V gene. This CDR3 reads CASAKDRARSEQYF. The CDR3 coding sequence is TGTGCTAGTGCTAAAGACAGGGCGCGTAGTGAGCAGTACTTC.

The CDR3 DNA follows: TGTGCCAGCAGACCCGGGACAGGGGGGGGAAATGAGCAGTTCTTC. Protein sequence: CASRPGTGGGNEQFF. The genes are TRBV7-2 and TRBJ2-1; 11 bases are shared with TRBD1. This CDR3 is 15 amino acids long. The germline CDR1 and CDR2 sequences are SGHTA and FQGNSA. With 6 bases clipped from V and 7 bases from J, the junction kept 8 bases outside the gene matches.

The J gene is TRBJ2-1, the V gene TRBV10-2; TRBD1 is a possible D gene (5 bases). Trimming removed 3 bases from V and 4 bases from J, with 13 bases in between. Per the germline V gene, CDR1 is WSHSY and CDR2 is SAAADI. The CDR3 totals 15 residues. Here the CDR3 reads CASSESQGWYNEQFF. DNA for the CDR3: TGCGCCAGCAGTGAATCGCAGGGATGGTACAATGAGCAGTTCTTC.

The chain joins TRBV7-6 to TRBJ2-3; tentative D call: TRBD2 (7 bases). Germline assignment: CDR1 SGHVS and CDR2 FNYEAQ. The length of the CDR3 is 15 residues. With 5 bases removed from V and 0 bases from J, the gap between germline ends came to 12 bases. CDR3 residues: CASSQGGVSTDTQYF. The CDR3 nucleotides are TGTGCCAGCAGCCAAGGGGGGGTAAGCACAGATACGCAGTATTTT.

This CDR3 is CASSSPDDGYNEQFF. The CDR3 DNA is TGTGCCAGCAGCTCCCCGGACGACGGCTACAATGAGCAGTTCTTC. The chain is built from TRBV5-6 and TRBJ2-1; unclear D gene. Looked up from germline, CDR1 is SGHDT and CDR2 is YYEEEE. Trimming took off 3 bases at V and 3 bases at J, with 13 bases between the two ends. The CDR3 contains 15 residues. Combining the CDR3 with reference TRBV5-6 and TRBJ2-1 gives the whole variable domain DAGVTQSPTHLIKTRGQQVTLRCSPKSGHDTVSWYQQALGQGPQFIFQYYEEEERQRGNFPDRFSGHQFPNYSSELNVNALLLGDSALYLCASSSPDDGYNEQFFGPGTRLTVL.

The V gene is TRBV6-5, the J gene TRBJ2-5; tentatively, D is TRBD1 (6 bases). The J call may not be correct, given that the DNA end is closer to TRBJ2-1. This CDR3 has 16 amino acids. Germline CDR1 reads MNHEY; CDR2 reads SVGAGI. In nucleotides, the CDR3 is TGTGCCAGCAGTTATACAGGGCGTGGATACTACAATGAGCAGTTCTTC. Translated: CASSYTGRGYYNEQFF.